This T cell receptor (beta chain) was recovered during a study of blood T cell repertoires in COVID-19. Study-wide context: Collection of acute and convalescent COVID-19 samples took place in the United States, Italy and Spain. In each case, the material was cDNA or gDNA derived from T cells, B-cell-depleted T cells, or PBMCs.

The junction had 17 bases not matched to a gene; V was cut back by 2 bases and J by 7 bases. The CDR3 has 18 amino acids. The germline V gene encodes CDR1 MNHEY and CDR2 SMNVEV (reference sequence). The authors' processing: Nucleated cell number was recorded as an estimate derived from reference gene primer amplification. The method was immunoSEQ multiplex PCR; TCRdb's version includes in-frame clones alone and lacks a portion of them. The V and J calls and clone size were taken over from that table, and D and trimming were inferred from the DNA. The sample shows some 270,000 clones, 90% of them seen only once.

The specimen sequenced was peripheral blood. The TCR originated in a woman aged 55 to 70 with COVID-19, enrolled during active disease. This chain uses TRBV27 with TRBJ2-4; TRBD1 matches 7 bases. The CDR3 DNA reads as TGTGCCAGCAGTTTAACGGTTCGGTCGACAGGGTCTTGGAACATTCAGTACTTC. It is translated as CASSLTVRSTGSWNIQYF.